Below, one T cell receptor beta chain is given with its context. The target antigen is unknown. The junction shows a germline mismatch at one end, possibly a read error. It was with random hexamers that about 0.45 to 1 ug RNA was reverse transcribed. The TCR beta CDR3 was amplified by immunoSEQ multiplex PCR across 54 Vbeta, 13 Jbeta. In TCRdb, the immunoSEQ multiplex PCR reads were re-called with MiXCR into one record per CDR3 protein. The sample lists roughly 200,000 distinct CDR3 sequences; around 93% were seen once. This sample was included in a study of CD8 T cells in Susac syndrome. The study sequenced TCR beta in blood CD8+ and CD4+ T cells. In contrast to the negatively isolated CD8+ and CD4+ T cells, TEMRA cells were FACS-enriched. Study-wide findings and caveats: The relatively small number of individuals in the TCR sequencing and HLA analysis was acknowledged by the study.

This CDR3 comprises 15 residues. CDR1 SGHRS and CDR2 YFSETQ come from the germline V gene. The chain links TRBV5-1 to TRBJ1-1; D gene uncertain. This TCR was sampled from a human donor in good health. The specimen sequenced was CD4+ T cells from PBMCs. CDR3 in DNA: TGCGCCAGCAGCTTGTGGGCCAGTATGAACACTGAAGCTATCTTT. It yields the protein CASSLWASMNTEAIF.